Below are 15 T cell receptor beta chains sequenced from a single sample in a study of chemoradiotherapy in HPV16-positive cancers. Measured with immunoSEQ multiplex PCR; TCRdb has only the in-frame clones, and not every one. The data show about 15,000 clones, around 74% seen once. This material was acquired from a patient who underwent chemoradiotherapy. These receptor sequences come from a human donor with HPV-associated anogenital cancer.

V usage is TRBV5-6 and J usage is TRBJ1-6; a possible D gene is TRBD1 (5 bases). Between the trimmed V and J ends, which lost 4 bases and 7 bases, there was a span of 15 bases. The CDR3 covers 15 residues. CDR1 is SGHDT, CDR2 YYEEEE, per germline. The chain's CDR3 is CASSPGPLLNSPLHF. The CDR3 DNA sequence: TGTGCCAGCAGCCCAGGGCCCCTGCTGAATTCACCCCTCCACTTT.

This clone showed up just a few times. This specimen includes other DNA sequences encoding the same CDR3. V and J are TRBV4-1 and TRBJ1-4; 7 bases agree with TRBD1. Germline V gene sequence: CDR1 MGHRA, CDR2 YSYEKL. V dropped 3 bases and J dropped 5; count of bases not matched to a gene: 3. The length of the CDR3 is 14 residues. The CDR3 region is CASSQGQLNEKLFF. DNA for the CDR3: TGCGCCAGCAGCCAGGGACAGTTGAATGAAAAACTGTTTTTT.

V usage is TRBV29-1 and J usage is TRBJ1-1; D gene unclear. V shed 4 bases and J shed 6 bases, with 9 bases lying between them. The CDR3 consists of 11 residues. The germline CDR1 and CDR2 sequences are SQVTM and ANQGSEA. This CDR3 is CSVGEGPEAFF. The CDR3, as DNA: TGCAGCGTTGGTGAGGGTCCTGAAGCTTTCTTT.

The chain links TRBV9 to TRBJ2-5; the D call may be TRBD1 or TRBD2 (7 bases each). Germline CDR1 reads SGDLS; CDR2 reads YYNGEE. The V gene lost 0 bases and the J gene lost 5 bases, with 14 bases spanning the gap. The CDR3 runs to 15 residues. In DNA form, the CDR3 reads TGTGCCAGCAGCGTAGTACAGGGAGGGGGCGAGACCCAGTACTTC. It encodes CASSVVQGGGETQYF.

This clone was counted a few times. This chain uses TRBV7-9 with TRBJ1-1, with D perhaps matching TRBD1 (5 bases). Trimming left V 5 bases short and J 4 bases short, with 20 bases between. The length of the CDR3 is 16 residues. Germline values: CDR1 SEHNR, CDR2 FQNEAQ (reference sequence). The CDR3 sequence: CASSTSDGAIGTEAFF. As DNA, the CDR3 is TGTGCCAGCAGCACCAGTGACGGGGCTATAGGCACTGAAGCTTTCTTT.

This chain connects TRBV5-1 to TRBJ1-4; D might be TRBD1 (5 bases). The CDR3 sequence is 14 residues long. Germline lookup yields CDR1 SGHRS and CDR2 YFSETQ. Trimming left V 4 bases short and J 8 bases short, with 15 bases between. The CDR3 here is CASSRTGAGEKLFF. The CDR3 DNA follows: TGCGCCAGCAGCAGGACCGGGGCGGGCGAAAAACTGTTTTTT. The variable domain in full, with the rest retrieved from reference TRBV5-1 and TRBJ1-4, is KAGVTQTPRYLIKTRGQQVTLSCSPISGHRSVSWYQQTPGQGLQFLFEYFSETQRNKGNFPGRFSGRQFSNSRSEMNVSTLELGDSALYLCASSRTGAGEKLFFGSGTQLSVL.

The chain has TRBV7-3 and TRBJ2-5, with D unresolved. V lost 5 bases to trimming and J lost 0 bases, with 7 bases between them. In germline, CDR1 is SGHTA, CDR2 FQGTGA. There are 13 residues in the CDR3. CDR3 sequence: CASSRSDQETQYF. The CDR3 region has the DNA TGTGCCAGCAGCCGTTCCGACCAAGAGACCCAGTACTTC. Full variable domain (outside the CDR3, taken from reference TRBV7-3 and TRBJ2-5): GAGVSQTPSNKVTEKGKYVELRCDPISGHTALYWYRQSLGQGPEFLIYFQGTGAADDSGLPNDRFFAVRPEGSVSTLKIQRTERGDSAVYLCASSRSDQETQYFGPGTRLLVL.

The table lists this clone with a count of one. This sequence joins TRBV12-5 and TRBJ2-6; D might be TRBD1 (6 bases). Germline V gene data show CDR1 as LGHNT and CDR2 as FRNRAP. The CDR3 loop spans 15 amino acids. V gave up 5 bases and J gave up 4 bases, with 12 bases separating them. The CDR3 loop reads CASGIQGSGANVLTF. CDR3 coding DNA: TGTGCTAGTGGTATACAGGGCTCCGGGGCCAACGTCCTGACTTTC.

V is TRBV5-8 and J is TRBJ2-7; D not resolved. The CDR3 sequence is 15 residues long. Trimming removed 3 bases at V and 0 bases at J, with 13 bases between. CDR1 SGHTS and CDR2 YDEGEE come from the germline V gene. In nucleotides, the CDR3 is TGTGCCAGCAGCTCGTTGACCTTCAACTCCTACGAGCAGTACTTC. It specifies CASSSLTFNSYEQYF.

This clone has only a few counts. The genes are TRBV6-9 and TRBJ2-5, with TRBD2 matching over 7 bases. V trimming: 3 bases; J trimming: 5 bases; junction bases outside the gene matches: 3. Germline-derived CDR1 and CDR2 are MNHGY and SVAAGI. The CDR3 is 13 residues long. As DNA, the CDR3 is TGTGCCAGCAGTTACCCCGGGGGGGAGACCCAGTACTTC. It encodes CASSYPGGETQYF.

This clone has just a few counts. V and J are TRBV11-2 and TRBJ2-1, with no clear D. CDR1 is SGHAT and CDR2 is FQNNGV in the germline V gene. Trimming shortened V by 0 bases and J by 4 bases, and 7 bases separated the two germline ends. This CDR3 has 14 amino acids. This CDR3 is CASSLERLYNEQFF. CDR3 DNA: TGTGCCAGCAGCTTAGAGCGGTTATACAATGAGCAGTTCTTC.

Written as DNA, the CDR3 is TGTGCCAGCAGCTTTAGCGTTGCCTACGAGCAGTACTTC. It yields the protein CASSFSVAYEQYF. This sequence joins TRBV14 and TRBJ2-7; D might be TRBD2 (5 bases). Germline V lookup: CDR1 SGHDN, CDR2 FVKESK. The CDR3 runs 13 residues. V lost 5 bases, J lost 2 bases, and 10 bases lay in between.

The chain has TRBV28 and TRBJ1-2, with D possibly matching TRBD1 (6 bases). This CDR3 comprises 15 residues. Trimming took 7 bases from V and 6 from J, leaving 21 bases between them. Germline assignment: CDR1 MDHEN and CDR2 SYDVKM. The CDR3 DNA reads TGTGCCAGCACCATCGATAGGGGGGCCTTGAATGGCTACACCTTC. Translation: CASTIDRGALNGYTF.

CDR3 nucleotides: TGTGCCAGCAGCCAACACCGGCGGGGCCTTGAGCAGTTCTTC. The encoded protein is CASSQHRRGLEQFF. V and J are TRBV14 and TRBJ2-1; tentative D call: TRBD2 (6 bases). Per the germline V gene, CDR1 is SGHDN and CDR2 is FVKESK. Trimming pared 2 bases from V and 9 bases from J, leaving 14 bases between. CDR3 length equals 14 residues.

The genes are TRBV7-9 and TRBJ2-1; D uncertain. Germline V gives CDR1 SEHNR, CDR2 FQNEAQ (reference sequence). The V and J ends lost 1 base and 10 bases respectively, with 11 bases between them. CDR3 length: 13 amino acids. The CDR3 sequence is CASSLGILTEQFF. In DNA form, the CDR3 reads TGTGCCAGCAGCTTAGGCATTCTAACCGAGCAGTTCTTC.